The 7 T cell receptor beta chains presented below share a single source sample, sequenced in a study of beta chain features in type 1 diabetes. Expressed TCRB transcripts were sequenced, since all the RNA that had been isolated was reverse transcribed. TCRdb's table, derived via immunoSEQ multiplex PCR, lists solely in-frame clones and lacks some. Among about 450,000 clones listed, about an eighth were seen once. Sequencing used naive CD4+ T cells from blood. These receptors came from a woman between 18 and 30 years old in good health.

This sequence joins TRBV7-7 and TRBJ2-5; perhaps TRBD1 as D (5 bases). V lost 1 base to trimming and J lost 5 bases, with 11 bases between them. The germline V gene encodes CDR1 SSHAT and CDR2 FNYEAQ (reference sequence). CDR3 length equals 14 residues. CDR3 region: CASSLVRGSETQYF. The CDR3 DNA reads TGTGCCAGCAGCTTAGTTAGGGGATCGGAGACCCAGTACTTC.

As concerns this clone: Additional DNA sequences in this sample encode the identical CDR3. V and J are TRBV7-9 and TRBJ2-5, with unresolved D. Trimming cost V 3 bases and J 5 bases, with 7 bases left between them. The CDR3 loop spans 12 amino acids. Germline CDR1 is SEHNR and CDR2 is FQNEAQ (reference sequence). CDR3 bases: TGTGCCAGCAGCTTCCGCCCGGAGACCCAGTACTTC. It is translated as CASSFRPETQYF.

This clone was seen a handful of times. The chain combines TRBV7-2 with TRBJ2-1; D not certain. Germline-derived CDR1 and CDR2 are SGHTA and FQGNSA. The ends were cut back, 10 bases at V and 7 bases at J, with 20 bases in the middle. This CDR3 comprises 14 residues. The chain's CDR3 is CAITRASQGNEQFF. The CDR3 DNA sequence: TGTGCCATCACTCGGGCCTCACAAGGAAATGAGCAGTTCTTC.

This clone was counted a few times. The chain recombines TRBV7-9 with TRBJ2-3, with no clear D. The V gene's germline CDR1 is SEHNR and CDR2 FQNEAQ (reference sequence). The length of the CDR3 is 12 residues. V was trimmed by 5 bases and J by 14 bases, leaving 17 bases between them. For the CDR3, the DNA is TGTGCCAGCAGCCGAAACTCCCACCCTCGGTATTTT. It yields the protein CASSRNSHPRYF.

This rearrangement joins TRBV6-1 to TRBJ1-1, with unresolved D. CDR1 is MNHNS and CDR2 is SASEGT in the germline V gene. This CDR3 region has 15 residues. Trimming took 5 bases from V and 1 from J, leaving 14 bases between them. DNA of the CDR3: TGTGCCAGCAGTCTGGGCAGACACCCGAACACTGAAGCTTTCTTT. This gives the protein CASSLGRHPNTEAFF.

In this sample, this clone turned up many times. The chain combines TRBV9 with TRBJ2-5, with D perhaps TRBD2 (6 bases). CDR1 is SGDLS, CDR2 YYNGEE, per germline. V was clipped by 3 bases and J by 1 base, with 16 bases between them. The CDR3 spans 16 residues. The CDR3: CASSAGEAGPQETQYF. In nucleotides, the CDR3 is TGTGCCAGCAGCGCCGGAGAGGCGGGGCCCCAAGAGACCCAGTACTTC.

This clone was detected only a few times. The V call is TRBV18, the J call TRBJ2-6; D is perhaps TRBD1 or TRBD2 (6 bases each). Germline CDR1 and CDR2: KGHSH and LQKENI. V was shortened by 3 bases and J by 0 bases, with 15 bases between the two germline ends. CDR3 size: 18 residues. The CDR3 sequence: CASSPMWGARSGANVLTF. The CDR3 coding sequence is TGTGCCAGCTCACCGATGTGGGGGGCGCGCTCTGGGGCCAACGTCCTGACTTTC.